The clone carrying this T cell receptor (beta chain) was counted ten times or more. Its antigen is not known. V shed 0 bases and J shed 3 bases, with 17 bases lying between them. The CDR3 is 17 residues long. The germline V gene encodes CDR1 SGDLS and CDR2 YYNGEE. These data are taken from a study of identical twins. Study-level results: Twins' surplus sharing was weaker for beta out-of-frame sequences. Zero-insertion analyses might be partly confounded by invariant T cells like MAIT and iNKT. Fewer insertions marked abundant cord blood beta clonotypes; young adult naive trended weakly, memory not at all. Findings came from cross-sectional statistics, without long-term follow-up of donors.

One entry per CDR3 protein, called by TCRdb with MiXCR from the 5' RACE reads. The table lists roughly 700,000 distinct CDR3 sequences, 8.6% of them singletons, with approximately 0.94% in the top ten. These data were also filed under a second study, of yellow fever vaccine responses in identical twins.

V is TRBV9 and J is TRBJ2-3; the D call may be TRBD1 or TRBD2 (5 bases each). Source material: PBMCs. The origin of this receptor is a woman in her late teens or twenties in good health. The CDR3 nucleotides are TGTGCCAGCAGCGTAGCCGGGGCGCCGGGGTTTACAGATACGCAGTATTTT. Translated: CASSVAGAPGFTDTQYF. Variable domain in full (rest from reference TRBV9 and TRBJ2-3): DSGVTQTPKHLITATGQRVTLRCSPRSGDLSVYWYQQSLDQGLQFLIQYYNGEERAKGNILERFSAQQFPDLHSELNLSSLELGDSALYFCASSVAGAPGFTDTQYFGPGTRLTVL.